This TCR beta chain was obtained from a study of T cells in localized non-small cell lung cancer. Generated by immunoSEQ multiplex PCR, the TCRdb table keeps only in-frame clones and is missing some. Among 1,500 to 2,000 clones, 36% were seen once, and the ten largest hold roughly 15%. Germline V lookup: CDR1 WSHSY, CDR2 SAAADI. V lost 7 bases and J 3 bases, leaving 11 bases between the germline ends. This CDR3 contains 13 residues. This clone has a handful of counts. This sample comprised lung tumor tissue, obtained before any cancer treatment. The chain has TRBV10-2 and TRBJ2-3, with a weak D call TRBD2 (5 bases). The receptor was isolated from a woman aged 35-70 years with stage I lung adenocarcinoma. The CDR3 nucleotides read TGCGCCAGCACCGCCCCGGGGACAGATACGCAGTATTTT. It encodes CASTAPGTDTQYF.